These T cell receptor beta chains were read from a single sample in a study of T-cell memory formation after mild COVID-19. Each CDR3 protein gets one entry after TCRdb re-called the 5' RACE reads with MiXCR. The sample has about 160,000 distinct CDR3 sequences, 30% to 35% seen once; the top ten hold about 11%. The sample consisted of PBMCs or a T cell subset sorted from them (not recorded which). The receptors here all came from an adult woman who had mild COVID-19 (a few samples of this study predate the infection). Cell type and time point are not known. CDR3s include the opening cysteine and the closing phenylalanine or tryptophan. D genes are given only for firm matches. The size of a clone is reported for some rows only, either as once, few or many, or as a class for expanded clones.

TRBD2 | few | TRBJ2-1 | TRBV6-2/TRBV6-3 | CASTFLAGPYNEQFF | TGTGCCAGCACCTTCCTAGCGGGGCCCTACAATGAGCAGTTCTTC
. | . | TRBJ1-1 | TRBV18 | CASSPALEKNTEAFF | TGTGCCAGCTCACCAGCGCTAGAGAAGAACACTGAAGCTTTCTTT
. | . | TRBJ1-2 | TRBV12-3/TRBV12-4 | CASGQRVRDGYTF | TGTGCCAGCGGGCAAAGGGTGAGAGATGGCTACACCTTC
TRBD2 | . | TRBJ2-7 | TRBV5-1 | CASSLESSGIDEQYF | TGCGCCAGCAGCTTGGAATCTAGCGGGATCGACGAGCAGTACTTC
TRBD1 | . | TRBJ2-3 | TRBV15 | CATSRGRGRGFLDTQYF | TGTGCCACCAGCAGAGGCCGAGGCAGGGGGTTTTTAGATACGCAGTATTTT
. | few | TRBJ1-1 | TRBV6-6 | CASSEQGNTEAFF | TGTGCCAGCAGTGAACAGGGGAACACTGAAGCTTTCTTT
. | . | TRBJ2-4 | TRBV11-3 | CASSFWTGSPTGGSQGNIQYF | TGTGCCAGCAGTTTTTGGACAGGGTCCCCAACGGGCGGGAGCCAAGGGAACATTCAGTACTTC
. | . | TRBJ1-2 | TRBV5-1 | CASSLDGTVYGYTF | TGCGCCAGCAGCCTGGACGGGACGGTCTATGGCTACACCTTC
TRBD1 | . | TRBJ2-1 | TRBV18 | CASSLGQGYEQFF | TGTGCCAGCTCACTGGGACAGGGCTATGAGCAGTTCTTC
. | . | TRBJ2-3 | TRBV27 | CASSLSAGAGADTQYF | TGTGCCAGCAGTTTATCGGCGGGGGCAGGGGCAGATACGCAGTATTTT
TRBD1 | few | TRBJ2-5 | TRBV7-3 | CASSYGTGVGETQYF | TGTGCCAGCAGCTATGGGACAGGGGTGGGGGAGACCCAGTACTTC
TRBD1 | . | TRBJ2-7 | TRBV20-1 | CSARDLGTGHEQYF | TGCAGTGCTAGAGATTTGGGGACAGGACACGAGCAGTACTTC
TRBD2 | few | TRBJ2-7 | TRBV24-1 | CATSAGRASGSGEQYF | TGTGCCACCAGTGCGGGCAGGGCTAGCGGGAGTGGCGAGCAGTACTTC
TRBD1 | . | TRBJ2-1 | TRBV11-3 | CASSPRQGTYNEQFF | TGTGCCAGCAGCCCGAGACAGGGTACCTACAATGAGCAGTTCTTC
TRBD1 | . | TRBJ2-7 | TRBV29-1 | CSIQKKGAGEQYF | TGCAGCATCCAGAAGAAGGGGGCCGGCGAGCAGTACTTC
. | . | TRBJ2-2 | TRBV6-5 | CASSYDPSRTGELFF | TGTGCCAGCAGTTACGACCCCTCCAGAACCGGGGAGCTGTTTTTT
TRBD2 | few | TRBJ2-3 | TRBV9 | CASTEASGNPDTQYF | TGTGCCAGCACGGAGGCTAGCGGGAACCCAGATACGCAGTATTTT
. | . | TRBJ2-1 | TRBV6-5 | CASSYLMGRNNEQFF | TGTGCCAGCAGTTATCTAATGGGCAGGAACAATGAGCAGTTCTTC
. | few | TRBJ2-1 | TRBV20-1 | CSAIPTHYNEQFF | TGCAGTGCTATCCCCACACACTACAATGAGCAGTTCTTC
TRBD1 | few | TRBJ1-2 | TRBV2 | CASRTGDRFGGYTF | TGTGCCAGCAGGACAGGGGATCGCTTCGGTGGCTACACCTTC
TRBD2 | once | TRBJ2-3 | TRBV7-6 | CASSLELASPDTQYF | TGTGCCAGCAGCTTAGAACTAGCGTCTCCAGATACGCAGTATTTT
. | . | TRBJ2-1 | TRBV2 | CASSELGSSYNEQFF | TGTGCCAGCAGTGAACTGGGGAGCTCCTACAATGAGCAGTTCTTC
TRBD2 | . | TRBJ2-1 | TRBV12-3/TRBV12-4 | CASRQAPGLAHNEQFF | TGTGCCAGCAGACAAGCCCCGGGACTAGCCCACAATGAGCAGTTCTTC
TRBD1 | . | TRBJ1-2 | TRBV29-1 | CSVPARGTEYGYTF | TGCAGCGTACCTGCGCGGGGGACAGAGTATGGCTACACCTTC
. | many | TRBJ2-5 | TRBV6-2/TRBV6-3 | CASSPGLAGETQYF | TGTGCCAGCAGTCCTGGACTGGCAGGGGAGACCCAGTACTTC
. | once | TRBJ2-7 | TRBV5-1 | CASSLEGTGHEQYF | TGCGCCAGCAGCTTGGAAGGGACCGGCCACGAGCAGTACTTC
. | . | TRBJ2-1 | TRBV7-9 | CASPGFYNYNEQFF | TGTGCCAGTCCCGGGTTTTATAACTACAATGAGCAGTTCTTC
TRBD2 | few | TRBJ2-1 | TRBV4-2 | CASSPYMTSGASYNEQFF | TGTGCCAGCAGCCCCTACATGACTAGCGGTGCTTCCTACAATGAGCAGTTCTTC
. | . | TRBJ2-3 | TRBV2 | CASSAEVTPVNTQYF | TGTGCCAGCAGTGCTGAAGTTACCCCCGTAAATACGCAGTATTTT
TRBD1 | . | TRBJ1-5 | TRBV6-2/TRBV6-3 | CASSYRGHQPQHF | TGTGCCAGCAGTTACAGGGGGCATCAGCCCCAGCATTTT